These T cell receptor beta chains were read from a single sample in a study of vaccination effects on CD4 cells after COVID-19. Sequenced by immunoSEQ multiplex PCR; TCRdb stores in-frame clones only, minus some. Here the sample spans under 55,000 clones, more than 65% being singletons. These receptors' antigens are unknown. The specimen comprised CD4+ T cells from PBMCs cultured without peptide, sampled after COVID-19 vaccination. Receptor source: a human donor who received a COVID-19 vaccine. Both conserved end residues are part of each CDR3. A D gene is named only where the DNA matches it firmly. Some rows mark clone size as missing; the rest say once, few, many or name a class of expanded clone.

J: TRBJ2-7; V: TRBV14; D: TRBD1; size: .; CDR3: CASNRTGGYEQYF; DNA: TGTGCCAGCAACCGGACAGGGGGCTACGAGCAGTACTTC
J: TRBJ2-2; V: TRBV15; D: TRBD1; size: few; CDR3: CATSRESGTGGSGELFF; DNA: TGTGCCACCAGCAGAGAATCCGGGACAGGGGGTTCCGGGGAGCTGTTTTTT
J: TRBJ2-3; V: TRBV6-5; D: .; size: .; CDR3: CAGGVGGAGTDTQYF; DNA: TGTGCCGGCGGAGTTGGGGGGGCGGGGACAGATACGCAGTATTTT
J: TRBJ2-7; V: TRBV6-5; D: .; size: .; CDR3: CASRDRTPYEQYF; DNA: TGTGCCAGCAGAGACAGAACACCCTACGAGCAGTACTTC
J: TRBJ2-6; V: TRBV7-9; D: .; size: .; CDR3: CASSSITAPGANVLTF; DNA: TGTGCCAGCAGCTCTATAACAGCCCCTGGGGCCAACGTCCTGACTTTC
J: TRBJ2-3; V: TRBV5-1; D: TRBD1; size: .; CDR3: CASSQTNRGTGLTGDTQYF; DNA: TGCGCCAGCAGCCAAACAAATAGAGGGACAGGACTAACGGGAGATACGCAGTATTTT
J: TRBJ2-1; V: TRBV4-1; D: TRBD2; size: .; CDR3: CASSQGPSGGYNEQFF; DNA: TGCGCCAGCAGCCAAGGCCCTAGCGGGGGCTACAATGAGCAGTTCTTC
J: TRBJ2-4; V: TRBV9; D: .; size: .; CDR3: CASSAQQGPLGQYF; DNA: TGTGCCAGCAGCGCTCAACAGGGACCCCTCGGTCAGTACTTC
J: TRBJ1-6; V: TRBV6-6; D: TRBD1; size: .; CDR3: CASSYRQGGAWGALHF; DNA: TGTGCCAGCAGTTACAGACAGGGAGGAGCATGGGGAGCCCTCCACTTT
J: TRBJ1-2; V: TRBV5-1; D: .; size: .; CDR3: CASSIRPRGTNYGYTF; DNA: TGCGCCAGCAGCATCCGTCCAAGGGGAACTAACTATGGCTACACCTTC
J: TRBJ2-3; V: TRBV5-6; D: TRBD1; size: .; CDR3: CASSLRTGGATDTQYF; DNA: TGTGCCAGCAGCCTACGAACAGGGGGCGCGACAGATACGCAGTATTTT
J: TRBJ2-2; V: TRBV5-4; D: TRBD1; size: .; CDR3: CASSHGQGASTGELFF; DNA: TGTGCCAGCAGCCACGGACAGGGGGCCTCCACCGGGGAGCTGTTTTTT
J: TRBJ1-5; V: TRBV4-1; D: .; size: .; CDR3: CASSQDPSNQPQHF; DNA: TGCGCCAGCAGCCAAGATCCCAGCAATCAGCCCCAGCATTTT
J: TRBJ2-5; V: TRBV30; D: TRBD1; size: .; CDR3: CAWSDRPRGLRETQYF; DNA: TGTGCCTGGAGTGACCGACCCAGGGGGCTGAGAGAGACCCAGTACTTC
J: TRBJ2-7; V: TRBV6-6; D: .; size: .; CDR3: CATTTLLGSYEQYF; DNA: TGTGCCACCACCACCCTCTTAGGTTCCTACGAGCAGTACTTC
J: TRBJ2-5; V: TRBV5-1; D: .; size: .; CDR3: CASSPDRGETQYF; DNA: TGCGCCAGCAGCCCGGACAGAGGCGAGACCCAGTACTTC
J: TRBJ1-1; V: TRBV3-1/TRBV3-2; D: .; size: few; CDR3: CASSFREGDTEAFF; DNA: TGTGCCAGCAGCTTCAGGGAAGGGGACACTGAAGCTTTCTTT
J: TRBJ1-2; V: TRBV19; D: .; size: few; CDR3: CAIEDLYGYTF; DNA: TGTGCCATTGAGGACCTCTATGGCTACACCTTC
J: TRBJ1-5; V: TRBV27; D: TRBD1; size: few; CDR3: CASSIGQGSNQPQHF; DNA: TGTGCCAGCAGTATCGGACAGGGGAGCAATCAGCCCCAGCATTTT
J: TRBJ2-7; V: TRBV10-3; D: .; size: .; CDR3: CAISESGQSYEQYF; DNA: TGTGCCATCAGTGAGTCGGGCCAATCCTACGAGCAGTACTTC
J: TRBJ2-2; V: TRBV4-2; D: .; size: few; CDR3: CASSPNTGELFF; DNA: TGTGCCAGCAGCCCGAACACCGGGGAGCTGTTTTTT
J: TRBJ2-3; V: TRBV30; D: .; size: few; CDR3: CACQKGVGIPDTQYF; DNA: TGTGCCTGCCAAAAGGGGGTGGGGATCCCAGATACGCAGTATTTT
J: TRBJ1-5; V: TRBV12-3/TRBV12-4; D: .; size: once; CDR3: CASHRANEPQHF; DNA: TGTGCCAGCCACAGGGCAAATGAGCCCCAGCATTTT
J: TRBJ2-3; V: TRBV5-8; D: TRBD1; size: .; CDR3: CASSKGQGILTDTQYF; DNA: TGTGCCAGCAGCAAAGGACAGGGGATCCTCACAGATACGCAGTATTTT
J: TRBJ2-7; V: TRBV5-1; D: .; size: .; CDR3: CASSYDRRSYEQYF; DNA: TGCGCCAGCAGCTATGACAGGCGTTCCTACGAGCAGTACTTC
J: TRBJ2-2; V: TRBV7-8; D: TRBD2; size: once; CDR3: CASRLGLADTGELFF; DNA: TGTGCCAGCAGACTGGGACTAGCGGACACCGGGGAGCTGTTTTTT
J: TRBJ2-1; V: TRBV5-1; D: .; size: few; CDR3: CASSLGAGGREQFF; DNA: TGCGCCAGCAGCTTGGGGGCAGGGGGGCGTGAGCAGTTCTTC
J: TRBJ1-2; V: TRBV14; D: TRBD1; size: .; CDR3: CASSQDRPGQGYGYTF; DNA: TGTGCCAGCAGCCAAGATAGGCCGGGACAGGGGTATGGCTACACCTTC
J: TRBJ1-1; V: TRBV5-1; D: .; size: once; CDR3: CASKERQMNTEAFF; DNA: TGCGCCAGTAAAGAGCGGCAGATGAACACTGAAGCTTTCTTT
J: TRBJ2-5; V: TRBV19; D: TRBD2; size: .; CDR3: CASSPRLAGGRLAQYF; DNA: TGTGCCAGTAGTCCCCGCCTAGCGGGGGGCCGCCTGGCCCAGTACTTC
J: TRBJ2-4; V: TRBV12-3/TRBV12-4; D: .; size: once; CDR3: CASSLSGYIQYF; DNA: TGTGCCAGCAGTTTATCGGGGTACATTCAGTACTTC
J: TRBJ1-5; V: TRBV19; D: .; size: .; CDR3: CARGGCNQPQHF; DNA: TGTGCCAGAGGTGGGTGCAATCAGCCCCAGCATTTT
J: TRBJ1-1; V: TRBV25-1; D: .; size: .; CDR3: CASRQWDTEAFF; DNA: TGTGCCAGCCGACAGTGGGACACTGAAGCTTTCTTT
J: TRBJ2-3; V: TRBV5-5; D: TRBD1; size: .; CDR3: CASSRRGLHTDTQYF; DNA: TGTGCCAGCAGCCGCAGGGGGCTCCACACAGATACGCAGTATTTT
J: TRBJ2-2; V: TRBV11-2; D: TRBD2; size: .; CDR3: CASSRELSGRRTGELFF; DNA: TGTGCCAGCAGCCGAGAACTTAGCGGGAGGCGCACCGGGGAGCTGTTTTTT
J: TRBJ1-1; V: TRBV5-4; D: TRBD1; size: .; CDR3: CASSQTGQAGTEAFF; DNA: TGTGCCAGCAGCCAAACGGGACAGGCGGGCACTGAAGCTTTCTTT
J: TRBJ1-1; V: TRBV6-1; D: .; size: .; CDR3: CASSENWQGNTEAFF; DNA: TGTGCCAGCAGTGAAAATTGGCAGGGGAACACTGAAGCTTTCTTT
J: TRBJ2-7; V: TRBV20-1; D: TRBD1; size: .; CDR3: CSASRSGTGPPYEQYF; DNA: TGCAGTGCTAGTCGATCCGGGACAGGGCCTCCCTACGAGCAGTACTTC
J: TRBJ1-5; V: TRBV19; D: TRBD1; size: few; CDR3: CASSATGGNQPQHF; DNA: TGTGCCAGTAGTGCAACAGGGGGCAATCAGCCCCAGCATTTT
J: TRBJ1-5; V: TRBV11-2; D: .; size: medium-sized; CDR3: CASSLGQYSNQPQHF; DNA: TGTGCCAGCAGCTTAGGCCAGTATAGCAATCAGCCCCAGCATTTT
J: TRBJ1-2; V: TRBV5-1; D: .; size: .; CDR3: CASSVESGVFSYGYTF; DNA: TGCGCCAGCAGCGTAGAATCAGGGGTTTTCAGCTATGGCTACACCTTC